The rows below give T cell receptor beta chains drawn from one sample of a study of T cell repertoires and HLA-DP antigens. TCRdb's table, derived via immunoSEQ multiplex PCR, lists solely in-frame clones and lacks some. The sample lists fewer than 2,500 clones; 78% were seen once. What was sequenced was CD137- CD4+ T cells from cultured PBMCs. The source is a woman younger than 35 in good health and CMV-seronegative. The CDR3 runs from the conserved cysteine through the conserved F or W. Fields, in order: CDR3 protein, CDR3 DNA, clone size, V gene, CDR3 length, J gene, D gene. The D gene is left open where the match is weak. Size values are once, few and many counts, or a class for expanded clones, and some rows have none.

CDR3aa: CASSAPRGTGGADTQYF
CDR3nt: TGTGCCAGCAGCGCCCCTAGGGGGACAGGGGGTGCGGATACGCAGTATTTT
abundance: medium-sized
v_gene: TRBV9
len: 17
j_gene: TRBJ2-3
d_gene: TRBD1

CDR3aa: CASRGTGAYNEQFF
CDR3nt: TGTGCCAGCAGGGGGACAGGGGCATACAATGAGCAGTTCTTC
abundance: NA
v_gene: TRBV27
len: 14
j_gene: TRBJ2-1
d_gene: TRBD1

CDR3aa: CASSLAGRRGSNQPQHF
CDR3nt: TGTGCCAGCAGCTTGGCCGGGCGTCGGGGCAGCAATCAGCCCCAGCATTTT
abundance: NA
v_gene: TRBV5-5
len: 17
j_gene: TRBJ1-5
d_gene: NA

CDR3aa: CASSSQTSRSYNEQFF
CDR3nt: TGTGCCAGCAGCTCTCAAACTAGCAGGAGCTACAATGAGCAGTTCTTC
abundance: NA
v_gene: TRBV9
len: 16
j_gene: TRBJ2-1
d_gene: NA

CDR3aa: CSVAPDRGRQPQHF
CDR3nt: TGCAGCGTCGCTCCGGACAGGGGGAGGCAGCCCCAGCATTTT
abundance: NA
v_gene: TRBV29-1
len: 14
j_gene: TRBJ1-5
d_gene: TRBD1

CDR3aa: CASGLGSYNSPLHF
CDR3nt: TGCGCCAGCGGTTTGGGCTCCTATAATTCACCCCTCCACTTT
abundance: NA
v_gene: TRBV5-1
len: 14
j_gene: TRBJ1-6
d_gene: NA

CDR3aa: CASSTGNSPLHF
CDR3nt: TGTGCCAGCAGCACAGGGAATTCACCCCTCCACTTT
abundance: NA
v_gene: TRBV28
len: 12
j_gene: TRBJ1-6
d_gene: NA

CDR3aa: CASSLATLDTGELFF
CDR3nt: TGTGCCAGCAGTTTAGCGACACTGGATACCGGGGAGCTGTTTTTT
abundance: once
v_gene: TRBV28
len: 15
j_gene: TRBJ2-2
d_gene: NA

CDR3aa: CASSLAQGIGMNTEAFF
CDR3nt: TGCGCCAGCAGCTTGGCCCAAGGGATTGGTATGAACACTGAAGCTTTCTTT
abundance: once
v_gene: TRBV5-1
len: 17
j_gene: TRBJ1-1
d_gene: NA

CDR3aa: CASRSDSYEQYF
CDR3nt: TGTGCCAGCAGGAGCGACTCCTACGAGCAGTACTTC
abundance: NA
v_gene: TRBV4-2
len: 12
j_gene: TRBJ2-7
d_gene: NA

CDR3aa: CASSFRGYYNEQFF
CDR3nt: TGTGCCAGCAGTTTCAGGGGATACTACAATGAGCAGTTCTTC
abundance: NA
v_gene: TRBV27
len: 14
j_gene: TRBJ2-1
d_gene: NA

CDR3aa: CASSAHTVSDEQFF
CDR3nt: TGTGCCAGCAGCGCCCATACAGTAAGCGATGAGCAGTTCTTC
abundance: NA
v_gene: TRBV9
len: 14
j_gene: TRBJ2-1
d_gene: NA

CDR3aa: CASSWDRAYGYTF
CDR3nt: TGTGCCAGCAGCTGGGACAGGGCTTATGGCTACACCTTC
abundance: once
v_gene: TRBV5-4
len: 13
j_gene: TRBJ1-2
d_gene: TRBD1

CDR3aa: CASNQGRVNEQFF
CDR3nt: TGTGCCAGCAATCAGGGCAGAGTCAATGAGCAGTTCTTC
abundance: NA
v_gene: TRBV6-5
len: 13
j_gene: TRBJ2-1
d_gene: NA

CDR3aa: CASSQGLSYEQYF
CDR3nt: TGTGCCAGCAGTCAGGGGCTCTCCTACGAGCAGTACTTC
abundance: NA
v_gene: TRBV6-5
len: 13
j_gene: TRBJ2-7
d_gene: NA

CDR3aa: CAWSSQSTGELFF
CDR3nt: TGTGCCTGGAGTTCGCAGAGCACCGGGGAGCTGTTTTTT
abundance: few
v_gene: TRBV30
len: 13
j_gene: TRBJ2-2
d_gene: NA

CDR3aa: CASSSVGVAYEQYF
CDR3nt: TGTGCCAGCAGCTCTGTGGGGGTGGCATACGAGCAGTACTTC
abundance: NA
v_gene: TRBV11-1
len: 14
j_gene: TRBJ2-7
d_gene: NA

CDR3aa: CASNNRDRGHNEQFF
CDR3nt: TGTGCCAGCAACAACCGGGACAGGGGGCACAATGAGCAGTTCTTC
abundance: NA
v_gene: TRBV11-1
len: 15
j_gene: TRBJ2-1
d_gene: TRBD1

CDR3aa: CASSYITGPWVDTGELFF
CDR3nt: TGTGCCAGCAGCTATATAACAGGCCCCTGGGTTGACACCGGGGAGCTGTTTTTT
abundance: NA
v_gene: TRBV7-8
len: 18
j_gene: TRBJ2-2
d_gene: NA

CDR3aa: CATRTGTIHEQYF
CDR3nt: TGTGCCACCAGGACCGGGACTATCCACGAGCAGTACTTC
abundance: NA
v_gene: TRBV6-1
len: 13
j_gene: TRBJ2-7
d_gene: TRBD2

CDR3aa: CASSIQQGMNTEAFF
CDR3nt: TGTGCCAGTAGTATCCAGCAGGGAATGAACACTGAAGCTTTCTTT
abundance: few
v_gene: TRBV19
len: 15
j_gene: TRBJ1-1
d_gene: NA

CDR3aa: CASTVPGGETQYF
CDR3nt: TGTGCCAGCACTGTACCGGGGGGCGAGACCCAGTACTTC
abundance: NA
v_gene: TRBV6-5
len: 13
j_gene: TRBJ2-5
d_gene: NA

CDR3aa: CASGASGTLPLNEQYF
CDR3nt: TGTGCCAGCGGCGCCTCCGGGACACTTCCCCTTAACGAGCAGTACTTC
abundance: NA
v_gene: TRBV27
len: 16
j_gene: TRBJ2-7
d_gene: NA

CDR3aa: CASSLRAGGLNSPLHF
CDR3nt: TGCGCCAGCAGTCTGAGGGCCGGAGGGCTCAATTCACCCCTCCACTTT
abundance: NA
v_gene: TRBV5-1
len: 16
j_gene: TRBJ1-6
d_gene: NA

CDR3aa: CAWIRAGGLTNEKLFF
CDR3nt: TGTGCCTGGATAAGGGCAGGGGGCTTAACTAATGAAAAACTGTTTTTT
abundance: once
v_gene: TRBV30
len: 16
j_gene: TRBJ1-4
d_gene: TRBD1

CDR3aa: CASSSRQGQGEKLFF
CDR3nt: TGTGCCAGCAGCTCGCGACAGGGTCAGGGTGAAAAACTGTTTTTT
abundance: NA
v_gene: TRBV5-8
len: 15
j_gene: TRBJ1-4
d_gene: TRBD1

CDR3aa: CASSSPDRALDTQYF
CDR3nt: TGTGCCAGTAGTAGTCCGGACAGGGCCTTAGATACGCAGTATTTT
abundance: NA
v_gene: TRBV19
len: 15
j_gene: TRBJ2-3
d_gene: TRBD1

CDR3aa: CASSLTSRLAGGRIGGQQFF
CDR3nt: TGTGCCAGCAGCTTAACGAGTCGACTAGCGGGGGGGCGGATTGGAGGTCAGCAGTTCTTC
abundance: NA
v_gene: TRBV7-3
len: 20
j_gene: TRBJ2-1
d_gene: TRBD2

CDR3aa: CASSTTGFQETQYF
CDR3nt: TGTGCCAGTAGTACCACGGGGTTCCAAGAGACCCAGTACTTC
abundance: NA
v_gene: TRBV19
len: 14
j_gene: TRBJ2-5
d_gene: NA

CDR3aa: CASTEGGGGYGYTF
CDR3nt: TGTGCCAGCACCGAGGGGGGAGGAGGCTATGGCTACACCTTC
abundance: few
v_gene: TRBV6-6
len: 14
j_gene: TRBJ1-2
d_gene: NA

CDR3aa: CASTRGRGGLEFTDTQYF
CDR3nt: TGTGCCAGCACCCGTGGGCGCGGGGGGCTTGAATTCACAGATACGCAGTATTTT
abundance: NA
v_gene: TRBV7-9
len: 18
j_gene: TRBJ2-3
d_gene: TRBD2

CDR3aa: CASSNPAPTGGEKLFF
CDR3nt: TGTGCCAGCAGCAACCCTGCGCCGACAGGCGGAGAAAAACTGTTTTTT
abundance: NA
v_gene: TRBV5-5
len: 16
j_gene: TRBJ1-4
d_gene: NA

CDR3aa: CASSPRGSSNTGELFF
CDR3nt: TGTGCCAGCAGCCCGAGGGGCTCTTCGAACACCGGGGAGCTGTTTTTT
abundance: NA
v_gene: TRBV4-2
len: 16
j_gene: TRBJ2-2
d_gene: NA